The 16 T cell receptor beta chains reported below all come from one sample, sequenced in a study of breast tumors, draining lymph nodes, adjacent tissues. In TCRdb, the multiplex PCR reads were re-called with MiXCR into one record per CDR3 protein. The repertoire consists of tens of thousands of distinct CDR3 sequences, with 60% to 70% occurring once and the leading ten covering around a quarter. Specimen: tumor-adjacent breast tissue. These TCRs come from a female donor with breast cancer. Some clones in this sample may be carry-over from other donors' samples.

The chain couples TRBV7-9 to TRBJ2-3; weak D call: TRBD1 (7 bases). The germline CDR1 and CDR2 sequences are SEHNR and FQNEAQ (reference sequence). The CDR3 has 18 residues. Trimming took off 4 bases at V and 0 bases at J, with 20 bases between the two ends. The CDR3 DNA sequence: TGTGCCAGCAGCTGGGGGGAAGGGACAGCATCGAGCACAGATACGCAGTATTTT. Residues: CASSWGEGTASSTDTQYF. The full variable domain, completed using reference TRBV7-9 and TRBJ2-3, is DTGVSQNPRHKITKRGQNVTFRCDPISEHNRLYWYRQTLGQGPEFLTYFQNEAQLEKSRLLSDRFSAERPKGSFSTLEIQRTEQGDSAMYLCASSWGEGTASSTDTQYFGPGTRLTVL.

The chain joins TRBV6-6 to TRBJ2-1; 9 positions match TRBD1. After removal of 2 bases from V and 1 base from J, the junction contained 9 bases not matched to a gene. The CDR3 covers 18 residues. Germline CDR1 is MNHNY and CDR2 is SVGAGI (reference sequence). CDR3 in amino acids: CASSYPLDRGSSYNEQFF. CDR3 bases: TGTGCCAGCAGTTACCCTTTGGACAGGGGATCTTCCTACAATGAGCAGTTCTTC.

The chain uses TRBV4-1 and TRBJ2-7, with 10 nucleotides matching TRBD1. V was clipped by 2 bases and J by 6 bases; unmatched bases: 7. The CDR3 covers 15 residues. Germline CDR1 is MGHRA and CDR2 is YSYEKL. The CDR3 DNA reads TGCGCCAGCAGCCAACGCGGGACAGGGGCTGGCGAGCAGTACTTC. Translating gives CASSQRGTGAGEQYF.

This clonotype was counted ten times or more. The chain is built from TRBV14 and TRBJ1-4; a weak D match, TRBD1 (5 bases). Germline V gene lookup returns CDR1 SGHDN and CDR2 FVKESK. Trimming shortened V by 4 bases and J by 8 bases, and 20 bases separated the two germline ends. The CDR3 runs to 16 residues. The CDR3 is CASSLHRDPRGEKLFF. CDR3 DNA: TGTGCCAGCAGCCTCCACCGGGACCCGAGGGGCGAAAAACTGTTTTTT.

The chain is built from TRBV20-1 and TRBJ2-1, with TRBD2 matching 11 bases. The CDR3 contains 18 residues. V lost 4 bases, J lost 0 bases, and 11 bases stayed unmatched. CDR1 is DFQATT, CDR2 SNEGSKA, per germline (reference sequence). The CDR3: CSATGTSGHMSSYNEQFF. The CDR3 DNA reads TGCAGTGCTACCGGGACTAGCGGCCACATGAGCTCCTACAATGAGCAGTTCTTC.

The chain carries TRBV24-1 and TRBJ2-5; 7 bases agree with TRBD2. Germline V gene data show CDR1 as KGHDR and CDR2 as SFDVKD. The CDR3 runs to 15 residues. V lost 3 bases, J lost 1 base, and 4 bases stayed unmatched. The CDR3, as DNA: TGTGCCACCAGTGATAGTCTAGCGGTCCAAGAGACCCAGTACTTC. It yields the protein CATSDSLAVQETQYF.

The chain employs TRBV5-1 and TRBJ1-6; TRBD1 aligns across 9 bases. The CDR3 sequence is 20 residues long. Per the germline V gene, CDR1 is SGHRS and CDR2 is YFSETQ. V gave up 1 base and J gave up 7 bases; unmatched junction bases: 18. Here the CDR3 reads CASSLLRDRAEEGGNSPLHF. In DNA, the CDR3 is TGCGCCAGCAGCTTGCTAAGGGACAGGGCTGAGGAAGGTGGGAATTCACCCCTCCACTTT.

The chain uses TRBV12-3 or TRBV12-4 and TRBJ2-3; 7 nucleotides match TRBD2. The CDR3 is made up of 16 amino acids. With V trimmed by 4 bases and J by 3 bases, 10 bases remained unmatched. The CDR3 reads CASSSYAGEGTDTQYF. CDR3 nucleotide sequence: TGTGCCAGCAGTTCCTATGCGGGAGAGGGAACAGATACGCAGTATTTT.

The J gene is TRBJ1-2, the V gene TRBV13; D is uncertain. From germline, CDR1 is PRHDT and CDR2 FYEKMQ (reference sequence). Trimming stripped 5 bases from V and 5 bases from J, with 12 bases between. This CDR3 spans 13 amino acids. DNA for the CDR3: TGTGCCAGCAGCCCCAGCTTATTGTATGGCTACACCTTC. This gives the protein CASSPSLLYGYTF.

This clonotype was picked up many times. The J gene is TRBJ2-7, the V gene TRBV27; weak D call: TRBD2 (5 bases). Per germline, CDR1 MNHEY and CDR2 SMNVEV (reference sequence). V was clipped by 2 bases and J by 0 bases, with 8 bases between them. The CDR3 covers 14 residues. The CDR3 protein is CASSLRGFSYEQYF. In nucleotides, the CDR3 is TGTGCCAGCAGTTTACGGGGTTTCTCCTACGAGCAGTACTTC.

This chain uses TRBV2 with TRBJ1-6; TRBD1 is a possible D gene (6 bases). V dropped 4 bases and J dropped 8 bases, with 15 bases sitting between them. CDR1 is SNHLY and CDR2 is FYNNEI in the germline V gene. This CDR3 has 15 residues. CDR3 bases: TGTGCCAGCAGTGGGTTAACAGGGCTAGATTCACCCCTCCACTTT. Amino acid sequence: CASSGLTGLDSPLHF.

The chain has TRBV6-1 and TRBJ2-1; TRBD1 matches 7 bases. The CDR3 is 13 residues long. CDR1 and CDR2 from the germline V gene are MNHNS and SASEGT. Unmatched junction bases numbered 7, after V lost 1 base and J lost 13 bases. The CDR3 protein is CASSEGQGRRQFF. CDR3 nucleotides: TGTGCCAGCAGTGAAGGACAGGGAAGAAGACAGTTCTTC.

The V gene is TRBV5-1, the J gene TRBJ2-3; TRBD2 matches 7 bases. Trimming took 0 bases from V and 5 from J; bases not matched to a gene: 3. Germline V gene lookup returns CDR1 SGHRS and CDR2 YFSETQ. The CDR3 sequence is 14 residues long. The CDR3, as DNA: TGCGCCAGCAGCTTGGCCGGGGAGGGAGATACGCAGTATTTT. Amino acids: CASSLAGEGDTQYF.

The chain has TRBV6-5 and TRBJ2-3; no clear D gene. The germline CDR1 and CDR2 sequences are MNHEY and SVGAGI. V lost 6 bases and J 1 base, leaving 14 bases between the germline ends. The CDR3 is 15 residues long. The CDR3: CASSPTSYRTDTQYF. CDR3 coding DNA: TGTGCCAGCAGCCCTACTTCATACCGCACAGATACGCAGTATTTT.

The V and J genes are TRBV24-1 and TRBJ2-1; D is unclear. Germline lookup yields CDR1 KGHDR and CDR2 SFDVKD. The CDR3 has 13 amino acids. V was pared by 3 bases and J by 8 bases, with 10 bases between. The CDR3 nucleotides read TGTGCCACCAGTGATGCTTGGGTCGATGAGCAGTTCTTC. Protein: CATSDAWVDEQFF.

The genes are TRBV6-1 and TRBJ2-5; tentatively, D is TRBD1 or TRBD2 (5 bases each). The germline gives CDR1 MNHNS, CDR2 SASEGT. The CDR3 has 14 residues. The V and J ends lost 7 bases and 5 bases respectively, with 17 bases between them. CDR3 protein: CASTGGLVVETQYF. The CDR3 DNA follows: TGTGCCAGCACTGGGGGTCTAGTAGTGGAGACCCAGTACTTC.